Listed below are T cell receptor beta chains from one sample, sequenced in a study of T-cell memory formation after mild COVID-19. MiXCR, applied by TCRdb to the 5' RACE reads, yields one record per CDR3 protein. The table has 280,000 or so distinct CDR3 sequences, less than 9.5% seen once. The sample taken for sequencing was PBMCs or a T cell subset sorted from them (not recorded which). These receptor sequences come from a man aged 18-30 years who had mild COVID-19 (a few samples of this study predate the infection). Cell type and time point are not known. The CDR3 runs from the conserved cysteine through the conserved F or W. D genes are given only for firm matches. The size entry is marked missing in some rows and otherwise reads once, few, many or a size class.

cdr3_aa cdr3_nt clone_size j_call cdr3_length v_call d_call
CASSLALSARVMKETQYF TGTGCCAGCAGTTTGGCCCTTTCAGCTAGAGTAATGAAAGAGACCCAGTACTTC few TRBJ2-5 18 TRBV28 -
CASSHLRDRLKNEQFF TGTGCCAGCAGCCATTTGCGGGACAGGCTTAAGAATGAGCAGTTCTTC once TRBJ2-1 16 TRBV7-6 TRBD1
CASSPQGPNTGELFF TGTGCCAGCTCACCACAGGGCCCGAACACCGGGGAGCTGTTTTTT few TRBJ2-2 15 TRBV18 -
CASSFGAGYTDTQYF TGCGCCAGCAGCTTTGGGGCGGGGTACACAGATACGCAGTATTTT few TRBJ2-3 15 TRBV5-1 -
CASTLGQGNSPLHF TGTGCCAGCACTCTTGGACAGGGTAATTCACCCCTCCACTTT few TRBJ1-6 14 TRBV9 TRBD1
CASSRAGSTGELFF TGTGCCAGCAGCCGGGCAGGGTCCACCGGGGAGCTGTTTTTT - TRBJ2-2 14 TRBV6-5 -
CASSQDQEGKPQHF TGCGCCAGCAGCCAAGATCAGGAGGGAAAGCCCCAGCATTTT few TRBJ1-5 14 TRBV4-3 -
CASSSLAEGGPFGKNIQYF TGTGCCAGCAGCTCCCTAGCAGAGGGGGGACCTTTCGGCAAAAACATTCAGTACTTC few TRBJ2-4 19 TRBV7-3 -
CASSFSEGEQFF TGCGCCAGCAGCTTTTCCGAGGGGGAGCAGTTCTTC many TRBJ2-1 12 TRBV5-1 -
CASSTVIGNTIYF TGTGCCAGCAGCACCGTAATCGGAAACACCATATATTTT - TRBJ1-3 13 TRBV7-9 -
CSVEWAAMNTEAFF TGCAGCGTTGAATGGGCGGCCATGAACACTGAAGCTTTCTTT - TRBJ1-1 14 TRBV29-1 -
CASSIDVWPGASTDTQYF TGTGCCAGTAGTATAGATGTTTGGCCAGGGGCCAGCACAGATACGCAGTATTTT few TRBJ2-3 18 TRBV19 -
CASSAHRGENQPQHF TGCGCCAGCAGCGCCCATAGGGGGGAGAATCAGCCCCAGCATTTT many TRBJ1-5 15 TRBV5-1 -
CASSEGTSGGIYEQYF TGCGCCAGCAGCGAAGGGACTAGCGGGGGGATCTACGAGCAGTACTTC few TRBJ2-7 16 TRBV4-1 TRBD2
CASNPQTSSSTDTQYF TGTGCCAGCAATCCCCAGACTAGCTCTAGCACAGATACGCAGTATTTT - TRBJ2-3 16 TRBV7-2 TRBD2
CASSLDGQGTLHF TGCGCCAGCAGCTTGGATGGGCAGGGGACCCTCCACTTT many TRBJ1-6 13 TRBV5-1 -
CASSPLSTDTQYF TGTGCCAGCTCACCACTTAGCACAGATACGCAGTATTTT many TRBJ2-3 13 TRBV7-2 -
CASSDSAGNEKLFF TGTGCCAGCAGCGACAGCGCCGGGAATGAAAAACTGTTTTTT - TRBJ1-4 14 TRBV7-9 -
CASSPDRQNTEAFF TGTGCCAGCAGCCCGGACAGGCAGAACACTGAAGCTTTCTTT many TRBJ1-1 14 TRBV6-5 TRBD1
CASSWTGSAEAFF TGTGCCAGCAGCTGGACAGGGTCGGCTGAAGCTTTCTTT few TRBJ1-1 13 TRBV5-6 TRBD1
CASTSGTVQETQYF TGCGCCAGCACCTCCGGAACGGTACAAGAGACCCAGTACTTC - TRBJ2-5 14 TRBV5-1 -
CASSYSGPGDSPLHF TGTGCCAGCAGTTACTCGGGACCGGGCGATTCACCCCTCCACTTT many TRBJ1-6 15 TRBV6-5 -
CASSFPGGNTEAFF TGTGCCAGCAGTTTTCCGGGGGGGAACACTGAAGCTTTCTTT many TRBJ1-1 14 TRBV28 -
CASESGGTDTQYF TGCGCCAGCGAAAGTGGAGGCACAGATACGCAGTATTTT - TRBJ2-3 13 TRBV5-1 -
CASSPGQGGETQYF TGTGCCAGCAGTCCAGGACAGGGAGGGGAGACCCAGTACTTC many TRBJ2-5 14 TRBV12-3/TRBV12-4 -
CASSLVGTGFQNIQYF TGCGCCAGCAGCTTGGTCGGGACAGGGTTTCAAAACATTCAGTACTTC - TRBJ2-4 16 TRBV5-1 TRBD1
CASSRGTSDTQYF TGTGCCAGCAGCCGGGGGACCTCAGATACGCAGTATTTT - TRBJ2-3 13 TRBV3-1 -
CASSYRGVATGELFF TGTGCCAGCAGCTACCGGGGGGTGGCCACCGGGGAGCTGTTTTTT - TRBJ2-2 15 TRBV7-2 TRBD2
CASSRGFYGANVLTF TGTGCCAGCAGTCGGGGGTTCTACGGGGCCAACGTCCTGACTTTC many TRBJ2-6 15 TRBV6-2/TRBV6-3 -
CSVEPGSGNTIYF TGCAGCGTTGAACCAGGCTCTGGAAACACCATATATTTT medium-sized TRBJ1-3 13 TRBV29-1 -
CASSPPGLAGGHIQYF TGTGCCAGCAGCCCTCCGGGACTAGCGGGGGGGCACATTCAGTACTTC - TRBJ2-4 16 TRBV7-2 TRBD2
CASSGLAGAGYNEQFF TGTGCCAGCAGCGGACTAGCGGGGGCGGGCTACAATGAGCAGTTCTTC - TRBJ2-1 16 TRBV7-9 TRBD2
CATFQPTSGGEDTQYF TGTGCCACCTTTCAACCGACTAGCGGGGGCGAGGATACGCAGTATTTT - TRBJ2-3 16 TRBV24-1 TRBD2
CASSFGGGDGETQYF TGTGCCAGCAGCTTCGGCGGGGGGGATGGAGAGACCCAGTACTTC few TRBJ2-5 15 TRBV7-6 TRBD2
CASSPVTSGQETQYF TGTGCCAGCAGCCCGGTGACTAGCGGACAAGAGACCCAGTACTTC few TRBJ2-5 15 TRBV6-5 TRBD2
CASSLGGSWTEAFF TGTGCCAGCAGCTTAGGAGGGTCCTGGACTGAAGCTTTCTTT - TRBJ1-1 14 TRBV7-9 -
CASSFGDLAGNTIYF TGTGCCAGCAGCTTCGGGGATTTAGCTGGAAACACCATATATTTT - TRBJ1-3 15 TRBV7-8 -
CASSFGQGAGETQYF TGTGCCAGCAGCTTCGGTCAGGGGGCAGGGGAGACCCAGTACTTC few TRBJ2-5 15 TRBV7-3 TRBD1
CASSVGVDTQYF TGTGCCAGCAGCGTGGGAGTCGATACGCAGTATTTT - TRBJ2-3 12 TRBV9 -
CASSLGRSSGTRNTEAFF TGTGCCAGCAGCTTAGGCAGGAGTTCTGGGACTCGGAACACTGAAGCTTTCTTT - TRBJ1-1 18 TRBV7-2 -
CASSSQLGVGYTF TGTGCCAGCAGCTCCCAACTAGGGGTTGGCTACACCTTC - TRBJ1-2 13 TRBV7-2 -
CASSPSGTGELFF TGTGCCAGCAGCCCCTCGGGGACCGGGGAGCTGTTTTTT many TRBJ2-2 13 TRBV9 -
CASSTGLALYEQYF TGTGCCAGCAGTACCGGACTAGCGCTCTACGAGCAGTACTTC few TRBJ2-7 14 TRBV6-2/TRBV6-3 TRBD2
CASSIAGAPTGELFF TGTGCCAGCAGCATAGCGGGGGCACCCACCGGGGAGCTGTTTTTT many TRBJ2-2 15 TRBV7-2 TRBD2
CASSFRLSGFDEQFF TGTGCCAGCAGCTTTCGTCTTTCGGGGTTCGATGAGCAGTTCTTC - TRBJ2-1 15 TRBV7-3 -
CASSYGQTSNTEAFF TGTGCCAGCAGTTACGGGCAAACCTCAAACACTGAAGCTTTCTTT - TRBJ1-1 15 TRBV6-5 -
CSVEWERGEGHPF TGCAGCGTTGAATGGGAGAGGGGAGAAGGCCATCCCTTC few TRBJ1-2 13 TRBV29-1 -
CASSLTSGYNEQFF TGTGCCAGCAGCTTAACTAGCGGGTACAATGAGCAGTTCTTC few TRBJ2-1 14 TRBV11-2 TRBD2
CASSLAFPRVRAYF TGTGCCAGCAGCTTGGCTTTTCCGAGGGTTAGGGCGTACTTC - TRBJ2-4 14 TRBV5-5 -